Below are 12 T cell receptor beta chains sequenced from a single sample in a study of long-term antiretroviral therapy in people with HIV. Researchers ran immunoSEQ v3.0 at survey level. The data were produced by immunoSEQ multiplex PCR, yet TCRdb's version contains in-frame clones alone and is incomplete. There are some 19,000 clones in the sample; 70% to 80% occur only once, and 6.5% to 7.5% lies in the top ten. Source: unsorted PBMCs, taken 2.2 years after starting antiretroviral therapy. Source of these receptors: a man in his fifties with HIV.

The CDR3 protein is CASSPWTAAETQYF. CDR3 in DNA: TGTGCCAGTAGTCCCTGGACAGCCGCGGAGACCCAGTACTTC. The chain combines TRBV19 with TRBJ2-5, with D maybe TRBD1 (6 bases). CDR1 and CDR2 (germline): LNHDA, SQIVND (reference sequence). The CDR3 contains 14 residues. V lost 5 bases and J 5 bases, leaving 15 bases between the germline ends.

This chain connects TRBV7-6 to TRBJ1-5; a weak D match, TRBD1 (6 bases). The CDR3 length is 13 residues. The ends were cut back, 5 bases at V and 11 bases at J, with 16 bases in the middle. Germline-derived CDR1 and CDR2 are SGHVS and FNYEAQ. The CDR3 sequence: CASSPNRDGAQHF. CDR3 in DNA: TGTGCCAGCAGCCCTAACAGGGACGGGGCCCAGCATTTT.

V usage is TRBV6-6 and J usage is TRBJ2-3; D is possibly TRBD1 (7 bases). In germline, CDR1 is MNHNY, CDR2 SVGAGI (reference sequence). V gave up 8 bases and J gave up 4 bases, with 10 bases separating them. The CDR3 runs to 12 residues. CDR3 loop: CASQGGSDTQYF. In nucleotides, the CDR3 is TGTGCCAGCCAGGGGGGCTCAGATACGCAGTATTTT.

The chain uses TRBV28 and TRBJ1-1; D is uncertain. CDR3 length: 14 amino acids. Trimming pared 7 bases from V and 0 bases from J, leaving 12 bases between. The V gene's germline CDR1 is MDHEN and CDR2 SYDVKM. CDR3 sequence (DNA): TGTGCCAGCACCCTCCCCCCGGTGAACACTGAAGCTTTCTTT. As protein: CASTLPPVNTEAFF.

This sequence joins TRBV7-6 and TRBJ2-7, with D possibly being TRBD2 (6 bases). CDR1 and CDR2 from the germline V gene are SGHVS and FNYEAQ. The CDR3 extends over 14 amino acids. The germline V and J ends were trimmed by 0 bases and 1 base, with 7 bases remaining between them. DNA for the CDR3: TGTGCCAGCAGCTTAGCGGGGGGTTCCTACGAGCAGTACTTC. Residues: CASSLAGGSYEQYF.

The rearrangement uses TRBV5-1 and TRBJ2-2, with TRBD2 matching 7 bases. The CDR3 contains 15 residues. After removal of 5 bases from V and 0 bases from J, the junction contained 4 bases not matched to a gene. Germline loops: CDR1 SGHRS, CDR2 YFSETQ. In nucleotides, the CDR3 is TGCGCCAGCAGGACGGGACTAACGAACACCGGGGAGCTGTTTTTT. This gives the protein CASRTGLTNTGELFF.

The V and J genes are TRBV27 and TRBJ1-3; 7 positions agree with TRBD1. Germline CDR1 MNHEY, CDR2 SMNVEV (reference sequence). V dropped 5 bases and J dropped 0; count of bases not matched to a gene: 10. This CDR3 spans 17 amino acids. The CDR3 protein is CASSPRGLPSSGNTIYF. The CDR3 DNA reads as TGTGCCAGCAGTCCTAGGGGGCTCCCCTCCTCTGGAAACACCATATATTTT.

The genes are TRBV6-1 and TRBJ2-4, with D possibly being TRBD1 (6 bases). CDR3 length equals 15 residues. Trimming took 5 bases from V and 2 from J, leaving 13 bases between them. Germline assignment: CDR1 MNHNS and CDR2 SASEGT. The CDR3 loop reads CASSFGRGTKNIQYF. DNA for the CDR3: TGTGCCAGCAGTTTTGGCAGGGGTACCAAAAACATTCAGTACTTC.

This clone was counted a few times. The CDR3 DNA reads TGTGCCAGCAGACGCGACAGGGCTCAGCCCCAGCATTTT. Translation gives CASRRDRAQPQHF. J is TRBJ1-5 and V is TRBV28; 7 bases agree with TRBD1. There are 13 residues in the CDR3. Germline CDR1 MDHEN, CDR2 SYDVKM. V shed 6 bases, J shed 6 bases, and the junction held 5 bases outside the gene matches.

The J gene is TRBJ1-1, the V gene TRBV6-5, with a possible D match to TRBD1 (5 bases). Germline CDR1 reads MNHEY; CDR2 reads SVGAGI. V was trimmed by 3 bases and J by 1 base, leaving 15 bases between them. The CDR3 is 16 amino acids. The CDR3 sequence is CASSYSNRRSNTEAFF. The DNA of the CDR3 is TGTGCCAGCAGTTATTCAAACAGGAGGTCGAACACTGAAGCTTTCTTT.

The rearrangement uses TRBV27 and TRBJ2-1; D tentatively fits TRBD1 or TRBD2 (6 bases each). Germline CDR1 and CDR2: MNHEY and SMNVEV (reference sequence). V lost 5 bases, J lost 2 bases, and 13 bases lay in between. The CDR3 loop spans 15 amino acids. The CDR3 protein is CASSLGGSAYNEQFF. The CDR3 DNA follows: TGTGCCAGCAGTCTAGGGGGGAGCGCCTACAATGAGCAGTTCTTC.

This chain links TRBV19 with TRBJ1-2; TRBD1 might be the D (5 bases). The germline V gene encodes CDR1 LNHDA and CDR2 SQIVND (reference sequence). Deletions cut 5 bases from V and 4 bases from J, with 20 bases between. This CDR3 region has 16 residues. The CDR3 nucleotides are TGTGCCAGTAGTCTTGGGGTCGGGACTCGGGGCTATGGCTACACCTTC. It specifies CASSLGVGTRGYGYTF.